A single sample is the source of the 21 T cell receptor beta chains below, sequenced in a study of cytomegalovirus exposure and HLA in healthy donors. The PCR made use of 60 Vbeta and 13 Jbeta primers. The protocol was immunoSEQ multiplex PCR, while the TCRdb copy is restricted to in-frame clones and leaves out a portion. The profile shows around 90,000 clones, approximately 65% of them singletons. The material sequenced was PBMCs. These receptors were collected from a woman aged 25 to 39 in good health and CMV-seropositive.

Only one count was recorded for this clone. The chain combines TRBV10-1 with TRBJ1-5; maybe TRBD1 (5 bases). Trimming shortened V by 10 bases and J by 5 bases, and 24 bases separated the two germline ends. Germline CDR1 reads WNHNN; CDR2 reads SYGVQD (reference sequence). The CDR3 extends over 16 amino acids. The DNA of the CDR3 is TGCGCCACCCTTTGTTGGGGACTTACACTGTATCAGCCCCAGCATTTT. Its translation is CATLCWGLTLYQPQHF.

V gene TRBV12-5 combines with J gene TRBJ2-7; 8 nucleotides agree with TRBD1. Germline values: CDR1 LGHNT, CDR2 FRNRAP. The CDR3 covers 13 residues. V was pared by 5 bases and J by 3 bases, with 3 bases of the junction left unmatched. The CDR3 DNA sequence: TGTGCTAGTGGTCGGACAGGGCACTACGAGCAGTACTTC. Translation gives CASGRTGHYEQYF.

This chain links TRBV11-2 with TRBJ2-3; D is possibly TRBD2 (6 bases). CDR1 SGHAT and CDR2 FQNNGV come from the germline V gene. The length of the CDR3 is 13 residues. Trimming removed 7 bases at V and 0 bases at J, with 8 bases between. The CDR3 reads CASKLASTDTQYF. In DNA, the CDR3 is TGTGCCAGCAAACTAGCTAGCACAGATACGCAGTATTTT.

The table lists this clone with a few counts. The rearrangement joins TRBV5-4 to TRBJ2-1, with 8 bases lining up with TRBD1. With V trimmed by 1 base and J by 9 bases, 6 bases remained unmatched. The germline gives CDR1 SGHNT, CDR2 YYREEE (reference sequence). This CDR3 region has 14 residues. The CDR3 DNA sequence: TGTGCCAGCAGCTTGTGGGCAGGGGGCAGTGAGCAGTTCTTC. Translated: CASSLWAGGSEQFF.

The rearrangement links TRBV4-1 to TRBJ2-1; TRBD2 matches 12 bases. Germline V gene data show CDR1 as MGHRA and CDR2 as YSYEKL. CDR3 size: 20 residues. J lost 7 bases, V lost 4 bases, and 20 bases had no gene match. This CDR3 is CASSPVLAGGPGSRWNEQFF. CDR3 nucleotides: TGCGCCAGCAGCCCGGTTCTAGCGGGGGGGCCGGGCTCCAGATGGAATGAGCAGTTCTTC.

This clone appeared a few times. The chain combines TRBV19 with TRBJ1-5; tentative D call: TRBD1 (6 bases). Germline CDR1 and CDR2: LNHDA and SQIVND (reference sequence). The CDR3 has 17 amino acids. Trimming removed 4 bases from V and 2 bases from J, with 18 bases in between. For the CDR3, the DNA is TGTGCCAGTAGTACCCAACAGGGTAGAGGAGGCAATCAGCCCCAGCATTTT. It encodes CASSTQQGRGGNQPQHF.

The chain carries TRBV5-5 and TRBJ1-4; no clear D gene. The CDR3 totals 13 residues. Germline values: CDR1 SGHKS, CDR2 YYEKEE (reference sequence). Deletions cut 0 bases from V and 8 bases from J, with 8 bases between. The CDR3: CASSLVPVEKLFF. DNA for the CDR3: TGTGCCAGCAGCTTGGTCCCGGTCGAAAAACTGTTTTTT.

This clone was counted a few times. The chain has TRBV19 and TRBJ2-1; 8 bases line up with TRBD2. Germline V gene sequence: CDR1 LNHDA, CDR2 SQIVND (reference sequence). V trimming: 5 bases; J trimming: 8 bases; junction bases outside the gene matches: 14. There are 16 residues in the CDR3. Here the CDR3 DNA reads TGTGCCAGTAGTGCCTCTCGACTAGCGCTATGGGATGAGCAGTTCTTC. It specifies CASSASRLALWDEQFF.

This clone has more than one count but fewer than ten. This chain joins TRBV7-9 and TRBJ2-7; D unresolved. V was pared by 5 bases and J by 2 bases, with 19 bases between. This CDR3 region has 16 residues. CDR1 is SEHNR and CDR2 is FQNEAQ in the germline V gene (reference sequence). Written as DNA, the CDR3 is TGTGCCAGCAGCCCCACGTCCGGCTCAGCGACCTACGAGCAGTACTTC. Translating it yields CASSPTSGSATYEQYF. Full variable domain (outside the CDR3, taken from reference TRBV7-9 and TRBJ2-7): DTGVSQNPRHKITKRGQNVTFRCDPISEHNRLYWYRQTLGQGPEFLTYFQNEAQLEKSRLLSDRFSAERPKGSFSTLEIQRTEQGDSAMYLCASSPTSGSATYEQYFGPGTRLTVT.

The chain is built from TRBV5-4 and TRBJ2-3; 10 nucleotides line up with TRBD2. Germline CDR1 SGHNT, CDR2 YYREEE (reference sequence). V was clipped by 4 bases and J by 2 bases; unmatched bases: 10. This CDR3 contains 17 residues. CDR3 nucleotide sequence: TGTGCCAGCAGCCCTCTGACTAGCGGGCTCTCCACAGATACGCAGTATTTT. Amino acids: CASSPLTSGLSTDTQYF.

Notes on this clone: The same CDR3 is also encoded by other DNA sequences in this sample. CDR3 sequence reads: CASSFRGLSNTEAFF. CDR3 in DNA: TGTGCCAGCAGCTTTCGTGGACTGTCGAACACTGAAGCTTTCTTT. This chain uses TRBV7-2 with TRBJ1-1; D gene ambiguous. From germline, CDR1 is SGHTA and CDR2 FQGNSA. Trimming pared 3 bases from V and 1 base from J, leaving 12 bases between. This CDR3 is built from 15 residues.

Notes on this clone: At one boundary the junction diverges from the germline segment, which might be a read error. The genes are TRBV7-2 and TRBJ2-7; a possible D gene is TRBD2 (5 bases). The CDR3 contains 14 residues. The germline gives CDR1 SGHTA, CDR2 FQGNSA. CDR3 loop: CASSIAAGSYEQYF. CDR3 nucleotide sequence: TGTGCCAGCAGCATAGCCGCGGGCTCCTACGAGCAGTACTTC. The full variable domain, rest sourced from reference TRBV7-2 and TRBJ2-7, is GAGVSQSPSNKVTEKGKDVELRCDPISGHTALYWYRQSLGQGLEFLIYFQGNSAPDKSGLPSDRFSAERTGGSVSTLTIQRTQQEDSAVYLCASSIAAGSYEQYFGPGTRLTVT.

In DNA, the CDR3 is TGTGCCAGCAGCTTGACGGGACTAGCGGATACGCAGTATTTT. Its translation is CASSLTGLADTQYF. This chain joins TRBV7-3 and TRBJ2-3, with TRBD2 matching 10 bases. Germline V CDR1 and CDR2: SGHTA, FQGTGA. The CDR3 runs to 14 residues. Trimming at V came to 3 bases and at J to 6 bases, leaving 3 bases not matched to a gene.

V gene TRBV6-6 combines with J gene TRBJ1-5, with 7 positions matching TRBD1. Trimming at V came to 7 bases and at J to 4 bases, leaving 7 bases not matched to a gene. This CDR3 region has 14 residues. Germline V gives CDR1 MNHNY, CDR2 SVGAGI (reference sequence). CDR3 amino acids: CASNYDRANQPQHF. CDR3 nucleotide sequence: TGTGCCAGCAACTACGACAGGGCTAATCAGCCCCAGCATTTT.

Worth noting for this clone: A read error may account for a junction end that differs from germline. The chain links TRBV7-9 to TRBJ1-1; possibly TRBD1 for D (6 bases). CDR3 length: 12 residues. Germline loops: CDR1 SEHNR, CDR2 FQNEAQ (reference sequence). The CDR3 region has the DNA TGTTCCAGCAGCTTAGGGGGGGCTGAAGCTTTCTTT. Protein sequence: CSSSLGGAEAFF.

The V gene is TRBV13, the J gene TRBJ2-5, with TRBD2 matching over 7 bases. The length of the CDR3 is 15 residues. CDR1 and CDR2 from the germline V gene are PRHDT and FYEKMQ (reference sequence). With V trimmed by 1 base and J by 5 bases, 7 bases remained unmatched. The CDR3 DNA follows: TGTGCCAGCAGCTTAGTTCCTAGCGGCGGGGAGACCCAGTACTTC. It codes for CASSLVPSGGETQYF.

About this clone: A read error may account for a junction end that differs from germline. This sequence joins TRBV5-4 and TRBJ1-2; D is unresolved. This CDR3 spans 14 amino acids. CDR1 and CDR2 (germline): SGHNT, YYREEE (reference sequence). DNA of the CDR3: TGTGCCAGCAGTGTAGCGACCTACAACTATGGCTACCCCTTC. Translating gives CASSVATYNYGYPF. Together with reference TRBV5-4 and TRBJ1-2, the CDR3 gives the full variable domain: ETGVTQSPTHLIKTRGQQVTLRCSSQSGHNTVSWYQQALGQGPQFIFQYYREEENGRGNFPPRFSGLQFPNYSSELNVNALELDDSALYLCASSVATYNYGYPFGSGTRLTVV.

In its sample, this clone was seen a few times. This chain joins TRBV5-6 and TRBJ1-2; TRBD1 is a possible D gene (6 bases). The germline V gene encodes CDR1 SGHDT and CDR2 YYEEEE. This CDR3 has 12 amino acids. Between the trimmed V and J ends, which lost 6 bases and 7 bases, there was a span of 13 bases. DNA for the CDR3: TGTGCCAGCAATCAGGGGCGTGCTGGCTACACCTTC. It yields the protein CASNQGRAGYTF.

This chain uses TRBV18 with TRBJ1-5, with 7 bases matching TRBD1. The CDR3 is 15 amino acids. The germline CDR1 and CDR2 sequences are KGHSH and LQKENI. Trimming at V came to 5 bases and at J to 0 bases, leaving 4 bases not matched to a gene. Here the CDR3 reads CASSSGQASNQPQHF. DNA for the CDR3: TGTGCCAGCTCATCCGGACAGGCTAGCAATCAGCCCCAGCATTTT. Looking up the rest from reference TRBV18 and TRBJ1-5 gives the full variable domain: NAGVMQNPRHLVRRRGQEARLRCSPMKGHSHVYWYRQLPEEGLKFMVYLQKENIIDESGMPKERFSAEFPKEGPSILRIQQVVRGDSAAYFCASSSGQASNQPQHFGDGTRLSIL.

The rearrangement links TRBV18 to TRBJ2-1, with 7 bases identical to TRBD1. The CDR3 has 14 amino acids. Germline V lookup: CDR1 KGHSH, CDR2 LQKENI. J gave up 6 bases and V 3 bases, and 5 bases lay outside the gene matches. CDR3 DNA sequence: TGTGCCAGCTCACCCCCGACAGGGACCAATGAGCAGTTCTTC. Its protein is CASSPPTGTNEQFF.

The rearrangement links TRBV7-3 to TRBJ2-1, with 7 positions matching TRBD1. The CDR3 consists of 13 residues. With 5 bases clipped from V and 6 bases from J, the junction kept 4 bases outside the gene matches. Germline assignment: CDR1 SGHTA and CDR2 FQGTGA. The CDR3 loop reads CASSRTGSNEQFF. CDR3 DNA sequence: TGTGCCAGCAGCCGGACAGGCTCCAATGAGCAGTTCTTC. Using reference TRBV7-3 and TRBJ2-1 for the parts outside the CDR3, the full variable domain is GAGVSQTPSNKVTEKGKYVELRCDPISGHTALYWYRQSLGQGPEFLIYFQGTGAADDSGLPNDRFFAVRPEGSVSTLKIQRTERGDSAVYLCASSRTGSNEQFFGPGTRLTVL.